The clone carrying this T cell receptor beta chain has ten or more counts. The antigen remains undetermined. iRepertoire HTBI primers and Arm-PCR of CDR3 regions built TCR beta libraries. TCRdb used MiXCR to reprocess the multiplex PCR reads, holding one entry per CDR3 protein. Seen here are 410,000 or so distinct CDR3 sequences, more than 13% observed once, and the top ten hold 16%. Per germline, CDR1 SNHLY and CDR2 FYNNEI. V was cut by 2 bases and J by 6 bases, with 14 bases left in between. CDR3 length equals 14 residues. The data were taken from a study of regulatory T cells in long-lasting Graves disease. General observations from the study: Persistent disease was associated with favored TRBV28 usage and with favored use of TRBJ1-2 and TRBJ2-5. Persistent cases of Graves' showed reduced TCR diversity relative to newly diagnosed patients.

Time point of the sample: newly diagnosed GD, antithyroid drugs for less than 3 months. PBMC RNA served as the TCR library source. As a group, patients came from one endocrinology department in Xi'an, China. This sample was also put to use in a study of T cells in Graves' hyperthyroidism and ophthalmopathy. That work adds: The TCR CDR3 was amplified in a first-round RT-PCR using the HTBI primer set.

The receptor was isolated from a woman aged 25 to 39 with Graves disease. The chain recombines TRBV2 with TRBJ2-7; the D gene is possibly TRBD2 (5 bases). The sequencing used peripheral blood mononuclear cells (PBMCs), collected at new diagnosis, from a patient treated with antithyroid drugs. CDR3 nucleotides: TGTGCCAGCAGTGAAACTATGGACTTTTCCGAGCAGTACTTC. It codes for CASSETMDFSEQYF.